These 32 T cell receptor beta chains came from one sample sequenced in a study of T cell responses to AZD1222 COVID-19 vaccine. The data were produced by immunoSEQ multiplex PCR, yet TCRdb's version contains in-frame clones alone and is incomplete. The data show around 150,000 clones, with roughly 93% seen just once and roughly 7% held by the top ten. The material was peripheral blood, obtained 28 days after the second AZD1222 dose. Receptor source: an adult who received the AZD1222 COVID-19 vaccine.

V usage is TRBV7-9 and J usage is TRBJ2-2; no reliable D call. This CDR3 contains 16 residues. Trimming pared 5 bases from V and 4 bases from J, leaving 17 bases between. Germline CDR1 and CDR2: SEHNR and FQNEAQ (reference sequence). The CDR3 region is CASSLSGLRGTGELFF. CDR3 sequence (DNA): TGTGCCAGCAGCCTCAGTGGGCTTCGTGGCACCGGGGAGCTGTTTTTT.

The J gene is TRBJ2-5, the V gene TRBV2; D might be TRBD2 (5 bases). The CDR3 consists of 13 residues. Trimming cost V 0 bases and J 9 bases, with 11 bases left between them. Germline CDR1 SNHLY, CDR2 FYNNEI. CDR3 bases: TGTGCCAGCAGTGAAGCCGGCTGGACTCCCCAGTACTTC. Its protein product is CASSEAGWTPQYF.

The chain recombines TRBV10-2 with TRBJ1-2, with D hard to call. Germline lookup yields CDR1 WSHSY and CDR2 SAAADI. The CDR3 is made up of 11 amino acids. V was clipped by 5 bases and J by 7 bases, with 8 bases between them. CDR3 loop: CASSRDGGYTF. The CDR3 nucleotides read TGCGCCAGCAGTCGTGATGGTGGCTACACCTTC.

J is TRBJ2-2 and V is TRBV6-1; D unclear. Germline CDR1 and CDR2: MNHNS and SASEGT. The CDR3 runs to 14 residues. Trimming took off 2 bases at V and 3 bases at J, with 7 bases between the two ends. CDR3 coding DNA: TGTGCCAGCAGTGAAATCGGAGACACCGGGGAGCTGTTTTTT. Amino acids: CASSEIGDTGELFF.

V is TRBV28 and J is TRBJ1-2; possible D gene TRBD1, 5 bases. Between the trimmed V and J ends, which lost 6 bases and 4 bases, there was a span of 12 bases. Germline loops: CDR1 MDHEN, CDR2 SYDVKM. This CDR3 is built from 13 residues. The chain's CDR3 is CASSTTAFYGYTF. CDR3 in DNA: TGTGCCAGCAGCACGACAGCCTTCTATGGCTACACCTTC.

The count of this clone is one. V is TRBV21-1 and J is TRBJ2-1. TRBV21-1 is shown as a pseudogene. This CDR3 has 16 amino acids. The CDR3 spells CASSKHSTGPRGEQFF. The CDR3, as DNA: TGTGCCAGCAGCAAACATTCGACGGGGCCGAGGGGTGAGCAGTTCTTC.

V usage is TRBV2 and J usage is TRBJ1-5, with D unresolved. Trimming shortened V by 6 bases and J by 4 bases, and 28 bases separated the two germline ends. CDR1 is SNHLY and CDR2 is FYNNEI in the germline V gene. There are 19 residues in the CDR3. Here the CDR3 reads CASSEYPTQPGTGNQPQHF. DNA for the CDR3: TGTGCCAGCAGCGAATACCCCACTCAGCCGGGTACCGGGAATCAGCCCCAGCATTTT.

The chain joins TRBV15 to TRBJ1-1; D remains ambiguous. Between the trimmed V and J ends, which lost 4 bases and 1 base, there was a span of 7 bases. The CDR3 spans 13 residues. Germline CDR1 is LNHNV and CDR2 is YYDKDF (reference sequence). The CDR3 DNA reads as TGTGCCACCAGCACGGGGTGGAACACTGAAGCTTTCTTT. Residues: CATSTGWNTEAFF.

The chain recombines TRBV2 with TRBJ1-2; 7 bases are a match to TRBD1. Trimming took 5 bases from V and 4 from J; bases not matched to a gene: 10. The germline gives CDR1 SNHLY, CDR2 FYNNEI. CDR3 length: 15 amino acids. For the CDR3, the DNA is TGTGCCAGCAGTTACGGGACAGTGGTAGGCTATGGCTACACCTTC. Translated, it gives CASSYGTVVGYGYTF.

The chain joins TRBV6-5 to TRBJ2-1; TRBD1 agrees at 9 bases. The CDR3 length is 15 residues. V shed 6 bases and J 4 bases; nucleotides not matched to a gene: 7. Germline values: CDR1 MNHEY, CDR2 SVGAGI. The CDR3, as DNA: TGTGCCAGCAGCGAGGACAGGGGATTATACAATGAGCAGTTCTTC. Translating it yields CASSEDRGLYNEQFF.

This clone came up once. This rearrangement joins TRBV3-1 (or the pseudogene TRBV3-2) to TRBJ1-2; 7 nucleotides line up with TRBD1. Germline CDR1 reads LGHDT; CDR2 reads YNNKEL (reference sequence). There are 14 residues in the CDR3. The J segment lost 4 bases and the V segment lost 5 bases, leaving 7 bases of the junction unmatched. As DNA, the CDR3 is TGTGCCAGCAGCAGAGGGGACAGACTCTATGGCTACACCTTC. It specifies CASSRGDRLYGYTF.

This rearrangement joins TRBV7-9 to TRBJ1-1; D ambiguous. The CDR3 totals 16 residues. The V end was cut by 2 bases, the J end by 2 bases, with 15 bases between. CDR1 SEHNR and CDR2 FQNEAQ come from the germline V gene (reference sequence). The CDR3 nucleotides read TGTGCCAGCAGCTTAATTTCGAAGGATAAAAACACTGAAGCTTTCTTT. This gives the protein CASSLISKDKNTEAFF.

This clone was detected only once. This chain joins TRBV5-4 and TRBJ2-2; TRBD1 or TRBD2 may be the D gene (6 bases each). Germline V lookup: CDR1 SGHNT, CDR2 YYREEE (reference sequence). The CDR3 has 17 residues. Trimming took off 2 bases at V and 1 base at J, with 15 bases between the two ends. The CDR3 sequence: CASSLGQRAVNTGELFF. CDR3 nucleotide sequence: TGTGCCAGCAGCTTAGGACAGCGGGCGGTGAACACCGGGGAGCTGTTTTTT.

The gene calls are TRBV28 and TRBJ1-2; D is uncertain. Germline V gene data show CDR1 as MDHEN and CDR2 as SYDVKM. This CDR3 contains 14 residues. Trimming removed 2 bases at V and 0 bases at J, with 7 bases between. The CDR3 loop reads CASSLRSANYGYTF. CDR3 DNA: TGTGCCAGCAGTTTAAGGTCAGCTAACTATGGCTACACCTTC.

The J gene is TRBJ1-4, the V gene TRBV4-1; no firm D call. CDR1 and CDR2 (germline): MGHRA, YSYEKL. The CDR3 length is 12 residues. Trimming removed 1 base at V and 9 bases at J, with 6 bases between. The CDR3 protein is CASSQGGQKLFF. DNA for the CDR3: TGCGCCAGCAGCCAAGGAGGGCAAAAACTGTTTTTT.

In its sample, this clone was seen a few times. The chain couples TRBV11-2 to TRBJ2-5; D is ambiguous. The length of the CDR3 is 17 residues. The germline V gene encodes CDR1 SGHAT and CDR2 FQNNGV. Deletions cut 0 bases from V and 4 bases from J, with 18 bases between. CDR3 in DNA: TGTGCCAGCAGCTTAGATATCCTGGTGGGCTTTTCAGAGACCCAGTACTTC. Its translation: CASSLDILVGFSETQYF. The full variable domain, its missing parts supplied by reference TRBV11-2 and TRBJ2-5, is EAGVAQSPRYKIIEKRQSVAFWCNPISGHATLYWYQQILGQGPKLLIQFQNNGVVDDSQLPKDRFSAERLKGVDSTLKIQPAKLEDSAVYLCASSLDILVGFSETQYFGPGTRLLVL.

The V and J genes are TRBV18 and TRBJ2-1, with 8 bases identical to TRBD1. The CDR3 has 14 amino acids. With 3 bases clipped from V and 9 bases from J, the junction kept 7 bases outside the gene matches. Germline V CDR1 and CDR2: KGHSH, LQKENI. CDR3 amino acids: CASSPETGGSEQFF. DNA of the CDR3: TGTGCCAGCTCACCGGAAACAGGGGGAAGTGAGCAGTTCTTC.

The chain employs TRBV4-2 and TRBJ1-1; D unclear. CDR3 length equals 14 residues. CDR1 is LGHNA, CDR2 YNFKEQ, per germline. Trimming left V 1 base short and J 14 bases short, with 20 bases between. The CDR3 coding sequence is TGTGCCAGCAGCCAAGCCGGTCGAGACACCCAGTGGTTCTTT. Encoded protein: CASSQAGRDTQWFF.

The rearrangement links TRBV4-2 to TRBJ2-7; D tentatively reads TRBD1 or TRBD2 (6 bases each). Trimming removed 3 bases at V and 7 bases at J, with 16 bases between. Germline V CDR1 and CDR2: LGHNA, YNFKEQ. The CDR3 consists of 14 residues. The DNA for the CDR3 is TGTGCCAGCAGCCACGGGGGCGGAGGGGGGGAGCAGTACTTC. Its protein product is CASSHGGGGGEQYF.

This clone appeared a single time. The rearrangement joins TRBV12-3 or TRBV12-4 to TRBJ2-2; no clear D gene. Between the trimmed V and J ends, which lost 2 bases and 8 bases, there was a span of 3 bases. The CDR3 is 11 residues long. CDR3 sequence: CASSLRGELFF. Here the CDR3 DNA reads TGTGCCAGCAGTTTAAGGGGGGAGCTGTTTTTT.

The chain is built from TRBV7-6 and TRBJ1-2, with a tentative D call TRBD1 (6 bases). Looked up from germline, CDR1 is SGHVS and CDR2 is FNYEAQ. This CDR3 region has 16 residues. Between the trimmed V and J ends, which lost 2 bases and 6 bases, there was a span of 19 bases. The CDR3 loop is CASSLTGAGDPNGYTF. DNA of the CDR3: TGTGCCAGCAGCTTAACGGGGGCAGGGGATCCGAATGGCTACACCTTC.

V and J are TRBV7-2 and TRBJ1-3; TRBD1 matches at 11 bases. V shed 5 bases and J 3 bases; nucleotides not matched to a gene: 12. Germline V gene data show CDR1 as SGHTA and CDR2 as FQGNSA. The CDR3 runs 18 residues. The CDR3 here is CASSPRTTGTGGGNTIYF. CDR3 DNA sequence: TGTGCCAGCAGCCCCCGGACCACCGGGACAGGGGGTGGAAACACCATATATTTT.

This clone was found a few times. J is TRBJ1-1 and V is TRBV20-1; D gene unclear. CDR1 DFQATT and CDR2 SNEGSKA come from the germline V gene (reference sequence). Trimming took 5 bases from V and 8 from J, leaving 12 bases between them. The CDR3 loop spans 11 amino acids. This CDR3 reads CSARSGFEAFF. For the CDR3, the DNA is TGCAGTGCTCGCTCGGGGTTCGAAGCTTTCTTT.

This clone showed up just once. The chain employs TRBV13 and TRBJ2-1; 7 nucleotides match TRBD1. Germline lookup yields CDR1 PRHDT and CDR2 FYEKMQ (reference sequence). The CDR3 length is 16 residues. Germline trimming cut 2 bases from V and 2 bases from J; bases unmatched to any gene: 6. The CDR3 protein is CASSLITGVAYNEQFF. In nucleotides, the CDR3 is TGTGCCAGCAGCTTAATAACAGGGGTCGCCTACAATGAGCAGTTCTTC.

The gene calls are TRBV6-5 and TRBJ2-1; D possibly uses TRBD1 or TRBD2 (5 bases each). V was clipped by 4 bases and J by 7 bases, with 14 bases between them. Germline CDR1 reads MNHEY; CDR2 reads SVGAGI. This CDR3 has 14 amino acids. CDR3 protein: CASSFGDPSNEQFF. The CDR3 region has the DNA TGTGCCAGCAGTTTCGGGGACCCCAGTAATGAGCAGTTCTTC.

The chain is built from TRBV27 and TRBJ1-6; 7 bases fit TRBD1. The ends lost 4 bases at V and 7 bases at J; junction bases unmatched: 10. From germline, CDR1 is MNHEY and CDR2 SMNVEV (reference sequence). The CDR3 contains 16 residues. CDR3 coding DNA: TGTGCCAGCAGTTGGGACAGCCCAACGGGGAATTCACCCCTCCACTTT. It specifies CASSWDSPTGNSPLHF.

The chain links TRBV2 to TRBJ2-6; D gene uncertain. Trimming shortened V by 8 bases and J by 0 bases, and 5 bases separated the two germline ends. This CDR3 comprises 13 residues. Germline assignment: CDR1 SNHLY and CDR2 FYNNEI. The CDR3 nucleotides are TGTGCCAGCGGCGGCTCTGGGGCCAACGTCCTGACTTTC. Its protein is CASGGSGANVLTF. Supplemented by reference TRBV2 and TRBJ2-6, the full variable domain reads EPEVTQTPSHQVTQMGQEVILRCVPISNHLYFYWYRQILGQKVEFLVSFYNNEISEKSEIFDDQFSVERPDGSNFTLKIRSTKLEDSAMYFCASGGSGANVLTFGAGSRLTVL.

This sequence joins TRBV7-2 and TRBJ1-2, with a weak D call TRBD1 (5 bases). Germline V gives CDR1 SGHTA, CDR2 FQGNSA. This CDR3 region has 14 residues. Trimming took 5 bases from V and 5 from J, leaving 15 bases between them. CDR3 sequence reads: CASSPSETAYGYTF. In nucleotides, the CDR3 is TGTGCCAGCAGCCCATCCGAGACAGCTTATGGCTACACCTTC.

This chain uses TRBV6-5 with TRBJ2-3, with 7 bases identical to TRBD1. The V gene end was trimmed by 5 bases and the J gene end by 3 bases; junction bases not matched to a gene: 8. Germline CDR1 MNHEY, CDR2 SVGAGI. The CDR3 contains 15 residues. DNA for the CDR3: TGTGCCAGCAGTCCGGGACAGCCTGCAACAGATACGCAGTATTTT. This sequence encodes CASSPGQPATDTQYF.

V is TRBV5-6 and J is TRBJ2-7; a possible D gene is TRBD2 (5 bases). V lost 3 bases, J lost 5 bases, and 12 bases lay in between. Germline CDR1 and CDR2: SGHDT and YYEEEE. The CDR3 is 13 amino acids. The CDR3 region has the DNA TGTGCCAGCAGCTGGGGAGACAATCACGAGCAGTACTTC. It codes for CASSWGDNHEQYF. The entire variable domain, with the rest obtained from reference TRBV5-6 and TRBJ2-7, is as follows: DAGVTQSPTHLIKTRGQQVTLRCSPKSGHDTVSWYQQALGQGPQFIFQYYEEEERQRGNFPDRFSGHQFPNYSSELNVNALLLGDSALYLCASSWGDNHEQYFGPGTRLTVT.

The genes are TRBV2 and TRBJ1-4; D is possibly TRBD1 (6 bases). V lost 6 bases and J 7 bases, leaving 18 bases between the germline ends. Germline V gives CDR1 SNHLY, CDR2 FYNNEI. CDR3 length equals 15 residues. CDR3 residues: CASSQDWGQSEKLFF. CDR3 DNA: TGTGCCAGCAGCCAGGATTGGGGGCAGAGTGAAAAACTGTTTTTT. Filled out from reference TRBV2 and TRBJ1-4, the complete variable domain reads EPEVTQTPSHQVTQMGQEVILRCVPISNHLYFYWYRQILGQKVEFLVSFYNNEISEKSEIFDDQFSVERPDGSNFTLKIRSTKLEDSAMYFCASSQDWGQSEKLFFGSGTQLSVL.

The V and J genes are TRBV7-9 and TRBJ2-3; TRBD2 matches at 13 bases. J was trimmed by 0 bases and V by 6 bases; bases with no gene match: 6. CDR1 SEHNR and CDR2 FQNEAQ come from the germline V gene (reference sequence). The CDR3 extends over 17 amino acids. The CDR3 bases are TGTGCCAGCAGTCCAACTAGCGGGGGGGTGAGCACAGATACGCAGTATTTT. Residues: CASSPTSGGVSTDTQYF.